This T cell receptor beta chain was sequenced for a study of regulatory T cells in long-lasting Graves disease. Overall study context: Positive TSH receptor antibodies alongside over 5 years of antithyroid drugs were what marked Graves' disease as persistent.

A remark on this clonotype: Its antigen is currently unknown.

J was trimmed by 3 bases and V by 6 bases; bases with no gene match: 11. The CDR3 runs 14 residues. Germline values: CDR1 DFQATT, CDR2 SNEGSKA (reference sequence). Specified time point: persistent/refractory GD, antithyroid drugs over 5 years with positive TRAb. Scientists built the TCR library using RNA that was extracted from PBMCs. A peripheral blood sample, roughly 9.8 milliliters in volume, was drawn into EDTA tubes. The authors built TCR beta libraries using iRepertoire HTBI primers and Arm-PCR of CDR3 regions. One entry per CDR3 protein, called by TCRdb with MiXCR from the multiplex PCR reads. In the table there are roughly 400,000 distinct CDR3 sequences, roughly 20% of which are singletons. Broader study findings: New patients shared some 980 public clonotypes, and persistent patients shared more, with over 2,500. Newly diagnosed disease favored TRBV20-1 and TRBJ2-1 over persistent disease.

Sequenced here: peripheral blood mononuclear cells (PBMCs), sampled when the disease was refractory, from a patient treated with antithyroid drugs. The TCR originated in a female donor with Graves disease. This sequence joins TRBV20-1 and TRBJ2-7, with 7 bases matching TRBD1. CDR3 nucleotide sequence: TGCAGTGCCGGACGGACAGGAGCTAACTACGAGCAGTACTTC. It yields the protein CSAGRTGANYEQYF.